This T cell receptor (beta chain) was captured in a study of T-cell memory formation after mild COVID-19. General study findings and limits: Among CD4+ contracting clones, most were CM and EM, and CD8+ ones EMRA. A subset of responding clones appeared in pre-infection memory, suggesting cross-reactive memory joined. Contracting clones, day 15 to 85, had balanced CD4/CD8, and later expanders favored CD4+.

CDR1 and CDR2 (germline): SGHAT, FQNNGV. The CDR3 consists of 16 residues. With 5 bases clipped from V and 6 bases from J, the junction kept 7 bases outside the gene matches. TCRdb re-called the 5' RACE reads through MiXCR, storing one row per CDR3 protein. The sample has hundreds of thousands of distinct CDR3 sequences, approximately 7.6% seen once. At least ten counts were recorded for this clonotype. The antigen is undetermined. Sample: PBMCs or a T cell subset sorted from them (not recorded which). This sequence originates from a man between 18 and 29 years old who had mild COVID-19 (a few samples of this study predate the infection). Cell type and time point are not known. This sequence joins TRBV11-2 and TRBJ2-3; 14 bases line up with TRBD2. The CDR3 region is CASSPRTSGGTDTQYF. CDR3 in DNA: TGTGCCAGCAGCCCCAGGACTAGCGGGGGGACTGATACGCAGTATTTT.